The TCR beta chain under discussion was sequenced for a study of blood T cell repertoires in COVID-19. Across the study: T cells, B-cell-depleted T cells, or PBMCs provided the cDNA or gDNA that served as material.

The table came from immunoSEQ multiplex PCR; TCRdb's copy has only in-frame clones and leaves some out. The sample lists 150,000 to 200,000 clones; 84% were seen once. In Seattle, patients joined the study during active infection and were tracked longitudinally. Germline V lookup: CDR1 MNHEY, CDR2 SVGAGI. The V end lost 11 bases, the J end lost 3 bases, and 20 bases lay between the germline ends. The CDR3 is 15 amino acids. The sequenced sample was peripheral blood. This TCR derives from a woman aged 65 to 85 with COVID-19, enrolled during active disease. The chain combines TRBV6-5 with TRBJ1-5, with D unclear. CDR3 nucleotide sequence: TGTGCCGGTAAAGCGGCCGGTTCCATCAATCAGCCCCAGCATTTT. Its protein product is CAGKAAGSINQPQHF.